Below are 29 T cell receptor beta chains sequenced from a single sample in a study of spatial heterogeneity in lung cancer. TCRdb reanalysed the 5' RACE reads using MiXCR and keeps one entry per CDR3 protein. The top ten clones hold about a third of a sample with approximately 50,000 distinct CDR3 sequences, roughly 7.4% of them seen once. Described time point: blood at routine non-recurrence follow-up after resection. Unsorted whole RNA from tumor, nontumor lung or frozen PBMC underwent sequencing. The sample consisted of PBMCs, taken at follow-up. All receptors come from a female donor with early-stage non-small cell lung cancer.

In this sample, this clonotype turned up many times. The chain combines TRBV7-2 with TRBJ2-1; D may be TRBD2 (6 bases). Germline V gene data show CDR1 as SGHTA and CDR2 as FQGNSA. Trimming pared 5 bases from V and 6 bases from J, leaving 14 bases between. The CDR3 sequence is 14 residues long. The CDR3 bases are TGTGCCAGCAGCGATCGACTAGTCTCCAATGAGCAGTTCTTC. Its protein is CASSDRLVSNEQFF.

This clonotype was detected ten times or more. The J gene is TRBJ1-2, the V gene TRBV5-1; 7 bases are shared with TRBD1. The CDR3 runs to 14 residues. Germline-derived CDR1 and CDR2 are SGHRS and YFSETQ. V lost 6 bases and J lost 2; bases outside the gene matches: 7. CDR3 coding DNA: TGCGCCAGCACCCTGAGGGGACAGAACTATGGCTACACCTTC. It is translated as CASTLRGQNYGYTF.

In its sample, this clonotype was seen many times. The gene calls are TRBV2 and TRBJ1-1; no clear D gene. Germline loops: CDR1 SNHLY, CDR2 FYNNEI. The CDR3 runs 13 residues. V dropped 3 bases and J dropped 7 bases, with 12 bases sitting between them. This CDR3 is CASSDGRRREAFF. In DNA, the CDR3 is TGTGCCAGCAGTGACGGACGTCGGCGTGAAGCTTTCTTT.

The table lists this clonotype with many counts. The chain recombines TRBV6-1 with TRBJ2-7; no definite D call. The CDR3 is made up of 11 amino acids. V lost 4 bases and J 5 bases, leaving 6 bases between the germline ends. Germline V gene lookup returns CDR1 MNHNS and CDR2 SASEGT. The CDR3 reads CASSVPNEQYF. The CDR3, as DNA: TGTGCCAGCAGTGTCCCCAACGAGCAGTACTTC.

This clonotype was counted a few times. V usage is TRBV7-9 and J usage is TRBJ2-7; TRBD1 aligns across 7 bases. The CDR3 is 11 residues long. Germline CDR1 reads SEHNR; CDR2 reads FQNEAQ (reference sequence). V shed 4 bases and J 6 bases; nucleotides not matched to a gene: 0. CDR3 in amino acids: CASSSGGEQYF. The DNA for the CDR3 is TGTGCCAGCAGCTCAGGGGGCGAGCAGTACTTC.

This clonotype has at least ten counts. The rearrangement links TRBV7-8 to TRBJ2-2; tentative D call: TRBD1 (6 bases). Trimming left V 1 base short and J 1 base short, with 7 bases between. The CDR3 length is 15 residues. Germline CDR1 reads SGHVS; CDR2 reads FQNEAQ. In DNA form, the CDR3 reads TGTGCCAGCAGCTTAGGGACAGAGAACACCGGGGAGCTGTTTTTT. It encodes CASSLGTENTGELFF.

This clonotype was detected many times. In nucleotides, the CDR3 is TGTGCCAGCAGCTTAGGGGGGGCCTCGAAGAATACGCAGTATTTT. Translated, it gives CASSLGGASKNTQYF. V is TRBV7-2 and J is TRBJ2-3; the D call may be TRBD1 or TRBD2 (6 bases each). The germline CDR1 and CDR2 sequences are SGHTA and FQGNSA. This CDR3 contains 15 residues. V was clipped by 1 base and J by 7 bases, with 15 bases between them.

This clonotype was recorded a few times. The chain couples TRBV20-1 to TRBJ1-1; 10 nucleotides align to TRBD1. V was clipped by 6 bases and J by 7 bases; unmatched bases: 8. The CDR3 loop spans 13 amino acids. The V gene's germline CDR1 is DFQATT and CDR2 SNEGSKA (reference sequence). The CDR3 DNA is TGCAGTGCCCCCCGGGACAGGGGCGGTGAAGCTTTCTTT. Residues: CSAPRDRGGEAFF.

This clonotype showed up many times. This chain links TRBV29-1 with TRBJ2-5; TRBD1 matches 7 bases. CDR3 length equals 13 residues. Germline CDR1 reads SQVTM; CDR2 reads ANQGSEA. The V gene end was trimmed by 2 bases and the J gene end by 4 bases; junction bases not matched to a gene: 4. The DNA of the CDR3 is TGCAGCGTTGAATTCACAGGGGTAGAGACCCAGTACTTC. This gives the protein CSVEFTGVETQYF.

This clonotype has a count of ten or more. CDR3 sequence (DNA): TGCGCCAGCAGCTTGCCCAGCGGGGGGCTCTTAGATGAGCAGTTCTTC. Its protein product is CASSLPSGGLLDEQFF. The V gene is TRBV5-1, the J gene TRBJ2-1; 9 bases match TRBD2. Trimming at V came to 1 base and at J to 8 bases, leaving 10 bases not matched to a gene. CDR3 length: 16 residues. The germline V gene has CDR1 SGHRS and CDR2 YFSETQ.

This clonotype was counted many times. The genes are TRBV6-1 and TRBJ1-2; D remains ambiguous. The V end lost 2 bases, the J end lost 7 bases, and 17 bases lay between the germline ends. The germline gives CDR1 MNHNS, CDR2 SASEGT. The CDR3 length is 15 residues. This CDR3 is CASSERLSPTSGYTF. The CDR3 DNA reads TGTGCCAGCAGTGAACGTCTCTCCCCTACGAGTGGCTACACCTTC.

This clonotype came up many times. The chain has TRBV5-1 and TRBJ1-5; D is undetermined. The CDR3 extends over 11 amino acids. Germline loops: CDR1 SGHRS, CDR2 YFSETQ. V was pared by 3 bases and J by 4 bases, with 2 bases between. CDR3 amino acids: CASSYNQPQHF. The CDR3 region has the DNA TGCGCCAGCAGCTATAATCAGCCCCAGCATTTT.

This clonotype has at least ten counts. The rearrangement joins TRBV29-1 to TRBJ2-1; D possibly matches TRBD1 or TRBD2 (5 bases each). This CDR3 has 13 amino acids. Trimming left V 4 bases short and J 4 bases short, with 11 bases between. Germline assignment: CDR1 SQVTM and CDR2 ANQGSEA. CDR3 bases: TGCAGCGTTGTGCAAGGGACGTACAATGAGCAGTTCTTC. Translating it yields CSVVQGTYNEQFF.

This clonotype was seen many times. This chain connects TRBV10-3 to TRBJ1-2; possibly TRBD1 for D (5 bases). Trimming left V 6 bases short and J 3 bases short, with 11 bases between. From germline, CDR1 is ENHRY and CDR2 SYGVKD. The CDR3 has 13 amino acids. The CDR3 bases are TGTGCCATCAGCTTACAGGACTACTATGGCTACACCTTC. Translating gives CAISLQDYYGYTF.

About this clonotype itself: This may arise from a read error, as a much more abundant clone is one base away. The chain recombines TRBV15 with TRBJ2-5, with 9 positions matching TRBD1. V lost 3 bases and J lost 4; bases outside the gene matches: 6. Germline values: CDR1 LNHNV, CDR2 YYDKDF (reference sequence). The CDR3 is made up of 15 amino acids. CDR3: CATSRSGTGTETQYF. As DNA, the CDR3 is TGTGCCACCAGCAGGTCCGGGACAGGGACAGAGACCCAGTACTTC. The full variable domain, completed using reference TRBV15 and TRBJ2-5, is DAMVIQNPRYQVTQFGKPVTLSCSQTLNHNVMYWYQQKSSQAPKLLFHYYDKDFNNEADTPDNFQSRRPNTSFCFLDIRSPGLGDTAMYLCATSRSGTGTETQYFGPGTRLLVL.

This clonotype was counted between two and nine times. V usage is TRBV28 and J usage is TRBJ1-2; D remains unclear. CDR3 size: 11 residues. Trimming took 4 bases from V and 6 from J, leaving 6 bases between them. Looked up from germline, CDR1 is MDHEN and CDR2 is SYDVKM. For the CDR3, the DNA is TGTGCCAGCAGTTACGGCGATGGCTACACCTTC. It yields the protein CASSYGDGYTF.

There are many counts of this clonotype. The genes are TRBV19 and TRBJ2-6; tentatively, D is TRBD1 or TRBD2 (5 bases each). The ends were cut back, 5 bases at V and 2 bases at J, with 13 bases in the middle. Germline CDR1 and CDR2: LNHDA and SQIVND (reference sequence). This CDR3 region has 16 residues. CDR3 nucleotide sequence: TGTGCCAGTAGTCAAGGGACGGTCCCTGGGGCCAACGTCCTGACTTTC. Translated, it gives CASSQGTVPGANVLTF. Supplemented by reference TRBV19 and TRBJ2-6, the full variable domain reads DGGITQSPKYLFRKEGQNVTLSCEQNLNHDAMYWYRQDPGQGLRLIYYSQIVNDFQKGDIAEGYSVSREKKESFPLTVTSAQKNPTAFYLCASSQGTVPGANVLTFGAGSRLTVL.

At least ten counts were recorded for this clonotype. The DNA of the CDR3 is TGCAGTGCTAGAGTGGTTCCTAGCGGGGGGCGGATAGATACGCAGTATTTT. It is translated as CSARVVPSGGRIDTQYF. The V and J genes are TRBV20-1 and TRBJ2-3, with 11 bases fitting TRBD2. The V and J ends lost 1 base and 5 bases, in that order; junction bases with no gene match: 11. The length of the CDR3 is 17 residues. The germline V gene has CDR1 DFQATT and CDR2 SNEGSKA (reference sequence).

Only a few counts were recorded for this clonotype. This chain connects TRBV6-1 to TRBJ2-7; 11 bases map to TRBD2. The J segment lost 4 bases and the V segment lost 2 bases, leaving 1 base of the junction unmatched. There are 14 residues in the CDR3. Per the germline V gene, CDR1 is MNHNS and CDR2 is SASEGT. CDR3 nucleotides: TGTGCCAGCAGTGAAACTAGCGGGGGTTACGAGCAGTACTTC. It encodes CASSETSGGYEQYF.

V is TRBV4-1 and J is TRBJ2-3, with TRBD2 as a possible D gene (5 bases). There are 15 residues in the CDR3. The germline CDR1 and CDR2 sequences are MGHRA and YSYEKL. Trimming cost V 5 bases and J 2 bases, with 14 bases left between them. The CDR3 coding sequence is TGCGCCAGCAGCGAAGCGGATGCCCCCACAGATACGCAGTATTTT. This codes for CASSEADAPTDTQYF.

The table lists this clonotype with a few counts. The chain recombines TRBV10-3 with TRBJ2-7; TRBD1 matches 7 bases. Trimming removed 0 bases from V and 5 bases from J; junction bases left unmatched: 13. This CDR3 has 17 residues. The germline gives CDR1 ENHRY, CDR2 SYGVKD. The CDR3 protein is CAISESKVVRGSDEQYF. The CDR3 DNA reads TGTGCCATCAGTGAGTCGAAAGTTGTCAGGGGGTCCGACGAGCAGTACTTC.

This clonotype was seen at least ten times. V is TRBV20-1 and J is TRBJ2-1; TRBD1 might be the D (5 bases). V gave up 3 bases and J gave up 10 bases, with 16 bases separating them. The CDR3 is 13 residues long. The germline V gene has CDR1 DFQATT and CDR2 SNEGSKA (reference sequence). Here the CDR3 reads CSASKGKVDEQFF. The CDR3 DNA sequence: TGCAGTGCTAGCAAGGGGAAGGTGGACGAGCAGTTCTTC.

This clonotype has ten or more counts. The rearrangement joins TRBV12-3 or TRBV12-4 to TRBJ1-1, with TRBD1 identical over 8 bases. There are 15 residues in the CDR3. J gave up 4 bases and V 6 bases, and 10 bases lay outside the gene matches. DNA of the CDR3: TGTGCCAGCAGCCTGGCAGGGGGCGGAGGCACTGAAGCTTTCTTT. It codes for CASSLAGGGGTEAFF.

This clonotype was recorded many times. V gene TRBV5-1 combines with J gene TRBJ2-5, with TRBD2 matching over 8 bases. V gave up 3 bases and J gave up 5 bases; unmatched junction bases: 6. Germline CDR1 SGHRS, CDR2 YFSETQ. This CDR3 is 14 amino acids long. CDR3 nucleotide sequence: TGCGCCAGCAGCTCCGGGGGGGCGGACGAGACCCAGTACTTC. This sequence encodes CASSSGGADETQYF.

The J gene is TRBJ2-5, the V gene TRBV10-2; 12 positions match TRBD2. With 6 bases clipped from V and 4 bases from J, the junction kept 9 bases outside the gene matches. The CDR3 runs to 16 residues. The germline V gene has CDR1 WSHSY and CDR2 SAAADI. The CDR3 DNA reads TGCGCCAGCAGGGCCCGGACTAGCGGGGTTGGAGAGACCCAGTACTTC. The encoded protein is CASRARTSGVGETQYF.

This clonotype was observed a few times. The chain has TRBV5-1 and TRBJ1-1; D is unresolved. V was pared by 4 bases and J by 3 bases, with 16 bases between. The CDR3 is made up of 15 amino acids. Germline loops: CDR1 SGHRS, CDR2 YFSETQ. The CDR3 here is CASSLVFRQDTEAFF. CDR3 in DNA: TGCGCCAGCAGCCTTGTCTTTCGACAAGACACTGAAGCTTTCTTT.

V and J are TRBV20-1 and TRBJ1-6; 8 bases align to TRBD1. Germline CDR1 is DFQATT and CDR2 is SNEGSKA (reference sequence). This CDR3 is 14 amino acids long. V dropped 5 bases and J dropped 8; count of bases not matched to a gene: 8. CDR3 in DNA: TGCAGTGCTGGTAGACAGGGGAGCGATTCACCCCTCCACTTT. Protein product: CSAGRQGSDSPLHF.

Many counts were recorded for this clonotype. The chain recombines TRBV5-1 with TRBJ2-6; D remains unclear. Trimming removed 6 bases from V and 4 bases from J, with 8 bases in between. CDR3 length: 13 residues. Germline CDR1 reads SGHRS; CDR2 reads YFSETQ. The CDR3 sequence is CASKRSGANVLTF. The CDR3 DNA reads TGCGCCAGCAAGAGGTCCGGGGCCAACGTCCTGACTTTC. The whole variable domain, remainder taken from reference TRBV5-1 and TRBJ2-6, is KAGVTQTPRYLIKTRGQQVTLSCSPISGHRSVSWYQQTPGQGLQFLFEYFSETQRNKGNFPGRFSGRQFSNSRSEMNVSTLELGDSALYLCASKRSGANVLTFGAGSRLTVL.

In its sample, this clonotype was seen many times. V and J are TRBV7-2 and TRBJ2-7, with TRBD1 matching over 8 bases. V lost 2 bases to trimming and J lost 0 bases; unmatched junction nucleotides: 6. This CDR3 is 16 amino acids long. Germline CDR1 is SGHTA and CDR2 is FQGNSA. CDR3 DNA: TGTGCCAGCAGCTTAAACCGGGACAGGAGCTCCTACGAGCAGTACTTC. Amino acid sequence: CASSLNRDRSSYEQYF. The variable domain in full, with the rest retrieved from reference TRBV7-2 and TRBJ2-7, is GAGVSQSPSNKVTEKGKDVELRCDPISGHTALYWYRQSLGQGLEFLIYFQGNSAPDKSGLPSDRFSAERTGGSVSTLTIQRTQQEDSAVYLCASSLNRDRSSYEQYFGPGTRLTVT.